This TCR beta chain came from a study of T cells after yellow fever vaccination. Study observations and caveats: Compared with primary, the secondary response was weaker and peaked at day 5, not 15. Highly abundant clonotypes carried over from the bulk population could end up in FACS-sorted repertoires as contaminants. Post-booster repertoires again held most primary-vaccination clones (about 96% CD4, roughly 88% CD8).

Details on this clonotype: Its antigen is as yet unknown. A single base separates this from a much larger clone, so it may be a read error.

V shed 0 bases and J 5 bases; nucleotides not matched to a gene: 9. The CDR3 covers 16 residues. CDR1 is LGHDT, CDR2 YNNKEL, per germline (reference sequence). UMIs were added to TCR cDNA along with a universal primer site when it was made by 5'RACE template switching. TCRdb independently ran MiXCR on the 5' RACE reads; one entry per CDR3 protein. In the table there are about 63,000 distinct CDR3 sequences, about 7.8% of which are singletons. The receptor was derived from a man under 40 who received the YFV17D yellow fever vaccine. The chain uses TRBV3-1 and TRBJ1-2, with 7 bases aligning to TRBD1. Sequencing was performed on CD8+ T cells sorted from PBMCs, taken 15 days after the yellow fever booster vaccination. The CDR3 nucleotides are TGTGCCAGCAGCCAAGAGGGGGGACAGCTTAAATATGGCTACACCTTC. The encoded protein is CASSQEGGQLKYGYTF.